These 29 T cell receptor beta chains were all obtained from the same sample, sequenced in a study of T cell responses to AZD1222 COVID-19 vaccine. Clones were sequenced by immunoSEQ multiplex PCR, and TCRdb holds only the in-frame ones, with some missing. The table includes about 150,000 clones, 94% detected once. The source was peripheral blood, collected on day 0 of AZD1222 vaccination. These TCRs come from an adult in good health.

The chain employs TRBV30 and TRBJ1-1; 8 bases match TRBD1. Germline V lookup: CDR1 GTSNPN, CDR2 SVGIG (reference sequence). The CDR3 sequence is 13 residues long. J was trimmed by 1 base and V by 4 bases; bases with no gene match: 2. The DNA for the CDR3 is TGTGCCTGGAATACAGGGGGGAACACTGAAGCTTTCTTT. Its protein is CAWNTGGNTEAFF.

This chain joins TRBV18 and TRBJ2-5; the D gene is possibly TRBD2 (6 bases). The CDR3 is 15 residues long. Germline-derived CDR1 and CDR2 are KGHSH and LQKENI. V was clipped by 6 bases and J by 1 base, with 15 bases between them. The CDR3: CASSAGSGRQETQYF. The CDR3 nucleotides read TGTGCCAGCTCGGCCGGCAGCGGGCGCCAAGAGACCCAGTACTTC.

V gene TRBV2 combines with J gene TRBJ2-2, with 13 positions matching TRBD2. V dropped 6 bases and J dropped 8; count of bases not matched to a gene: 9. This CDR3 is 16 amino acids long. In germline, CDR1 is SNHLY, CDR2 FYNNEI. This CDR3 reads CASSPTGLAGPGELFF. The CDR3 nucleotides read TGTGCCAGCAGCCCAACGGGACTAGCGGGGCCTGGGGAGCTGTTTTTT.

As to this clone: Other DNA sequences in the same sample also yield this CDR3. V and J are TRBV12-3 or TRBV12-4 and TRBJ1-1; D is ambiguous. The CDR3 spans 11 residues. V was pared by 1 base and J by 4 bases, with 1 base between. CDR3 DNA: TGTGCCAGCAGTTTAGGCACTGAAGCTTTCTTT. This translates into CASSLGTEAFF.

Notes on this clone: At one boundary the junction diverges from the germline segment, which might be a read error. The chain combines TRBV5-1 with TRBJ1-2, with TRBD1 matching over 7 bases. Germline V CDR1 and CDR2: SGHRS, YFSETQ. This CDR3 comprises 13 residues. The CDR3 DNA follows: TGCGCCAGCAGCGAGGGACAGACCTATCGCTACACCTTC. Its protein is CASSEGQTYRYTF.

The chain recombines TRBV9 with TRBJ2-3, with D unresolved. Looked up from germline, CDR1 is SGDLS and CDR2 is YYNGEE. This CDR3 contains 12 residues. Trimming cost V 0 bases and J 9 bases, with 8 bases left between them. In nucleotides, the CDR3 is TGTGCCAGCAGCGTAGAGGGTTGGACGCAGTATTTT. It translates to CASSVEGWTQYF.

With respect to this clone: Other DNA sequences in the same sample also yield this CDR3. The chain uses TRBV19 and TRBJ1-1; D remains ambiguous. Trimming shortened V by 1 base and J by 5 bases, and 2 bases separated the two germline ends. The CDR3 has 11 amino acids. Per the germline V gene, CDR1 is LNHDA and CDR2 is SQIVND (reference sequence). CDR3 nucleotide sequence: TGTGCCAGTAGTATAGGGACTGAAGCTTTCTTT. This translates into CASSIGTEAFF.

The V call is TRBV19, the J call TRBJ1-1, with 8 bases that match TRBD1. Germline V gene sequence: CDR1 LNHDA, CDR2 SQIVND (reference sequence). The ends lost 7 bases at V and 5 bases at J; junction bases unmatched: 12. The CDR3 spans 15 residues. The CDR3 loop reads CASTMTGAGNTEAFF. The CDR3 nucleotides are TGTGCCAGTACTATGACAGGGGCTGGTAATACTGAAGCTTTCTTT.

CDR3 region: CASSQDAGNQPQHF. The CDR3 bases are TGCGCCAGCAGCCAAGATGCAGGTAATCAGCCCCAGCATTTT. The genes are TRBV4-1 and TRBJ1-5; D ambiguous. CDR1 MGHRA and CDR2 YSYEKL come from the germline V gene. This CDR3 spans 14 amino acids. Trimming took off 0 bases at V and 4 bases at J, with 7 bases between the two ends.

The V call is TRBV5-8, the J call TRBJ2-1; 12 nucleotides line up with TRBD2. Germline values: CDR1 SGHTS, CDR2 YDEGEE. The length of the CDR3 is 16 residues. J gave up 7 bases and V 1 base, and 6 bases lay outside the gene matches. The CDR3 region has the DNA TGTGCCAGCAGCTTGCGTCAACTAGCGGGAGGAAATGAGCAGTTCTTC. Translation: CASSLRQLAGGNEQFF.

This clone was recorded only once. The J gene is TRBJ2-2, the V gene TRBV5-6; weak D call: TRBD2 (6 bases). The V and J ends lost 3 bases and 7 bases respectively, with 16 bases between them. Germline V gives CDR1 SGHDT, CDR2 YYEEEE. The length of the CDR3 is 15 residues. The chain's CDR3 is CASSSLPGVGGELFF. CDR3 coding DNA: TGTGCCAGCAGCTCCCTCCCGGGGGTCGGCGGGGAGCTGTTTTTT.

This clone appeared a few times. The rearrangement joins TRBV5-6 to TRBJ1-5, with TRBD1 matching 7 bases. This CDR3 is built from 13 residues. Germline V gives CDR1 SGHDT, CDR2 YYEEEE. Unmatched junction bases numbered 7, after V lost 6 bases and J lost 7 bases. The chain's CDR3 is CASMVQGRQPQHF. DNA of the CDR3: TGTGCCAGCATGGTACAGGGGAGACAGCCCCAGCATTTT.

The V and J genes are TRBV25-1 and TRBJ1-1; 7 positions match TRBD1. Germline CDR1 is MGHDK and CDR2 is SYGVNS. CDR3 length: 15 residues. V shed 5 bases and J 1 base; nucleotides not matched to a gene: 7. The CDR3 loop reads CASSNLGTANTEAFF. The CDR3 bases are TGTGCCAGCAGTAACCTCGGGACAGCGAACACTGAAGCTTTCTTT.

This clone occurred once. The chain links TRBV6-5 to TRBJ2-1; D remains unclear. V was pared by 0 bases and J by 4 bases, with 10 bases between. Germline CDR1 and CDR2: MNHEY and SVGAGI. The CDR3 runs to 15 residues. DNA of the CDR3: TGTGCCAGCAGTTACTCGCCGGGCTTGTACAATGAGCAGTTCTTC. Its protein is CASSYSPGLYNEQFF.

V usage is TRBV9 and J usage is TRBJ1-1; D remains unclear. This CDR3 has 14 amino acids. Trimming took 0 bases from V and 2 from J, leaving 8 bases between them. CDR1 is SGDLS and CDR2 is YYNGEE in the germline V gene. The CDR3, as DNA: TGTGCCAGCAGCGTAGGGTGGGGAAACACTGAAGCTTTCTTT. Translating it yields CASSVGWGNTEAFF.

Here the CDR3 reads CASSPPTERIRDTQYF. The CDR3 region has the DNA TGTGCCAGCAGCCCTCCCACTGAGCGGATTCGGGATACGCAGTATTTT. This chain links TRBV6-2 or TRBV6-3 with TRBJ2-3, with D perhaps matching TRBD2 (5 bases). Germline-derived CDR1 and CDR2 are MNHEY and SVGEGT. V shed 6 bases and J shed 6 bases, with 22 bases lying between them. The CDR3 runs to 16 residues.

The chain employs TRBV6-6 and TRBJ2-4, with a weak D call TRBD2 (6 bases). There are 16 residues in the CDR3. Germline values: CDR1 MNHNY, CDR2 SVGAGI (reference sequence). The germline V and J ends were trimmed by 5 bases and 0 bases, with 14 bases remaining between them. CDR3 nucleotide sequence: TGTGCCAGCAGTCAACCCCCGGGACTAGCCAAAAACATTCAGTACTTC. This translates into CASSQPPGLAKNIQYF.

Here the CDR3 DNA reads TGTGCCAGCGCTGGCCAGGGAAGAGGAAACACCATATATTTT. Residues: CASAGQGRGNTIYF. V usage is TRBV7-2 and J usage is TRBJ1-3, with TRBD1 as a possible D gene (5 bases). Germline V gene lookup returns CDR1 SGHTA and CDR2 FQGNSA. The CDR3 contains 14 residues. V shed 8 bases and J shed 4 bases, with 15 bases lying between them.

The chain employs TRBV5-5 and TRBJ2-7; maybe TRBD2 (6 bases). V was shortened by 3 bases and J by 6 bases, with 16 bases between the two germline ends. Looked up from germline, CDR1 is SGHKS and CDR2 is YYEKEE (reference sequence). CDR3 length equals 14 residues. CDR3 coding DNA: TGTGCCAGCAGCTCGCAACCGGAGGGGTCCGAGCAGTACGTC. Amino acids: CASSSQPEGSEQYV.

CDR3 region: CASSLAQGRNTEAFF. The CDR3 DNA follows: TGTGCCAGCAGCTTAGCGCAGGGGAGGAACACTGAAGCTTTCTTT. The chain links TRBV7-9 to TRBJ1-1; D possibly corresponds to TRBD1 (6 bases). Germline V gene lookup returns CDR1 SEHNR and CDR2 FQNEAQ (reference sequence). The CDR3 runs to 15 residues. Trimming cost V 0 bases and J 1 base, with 9 bases left between them.

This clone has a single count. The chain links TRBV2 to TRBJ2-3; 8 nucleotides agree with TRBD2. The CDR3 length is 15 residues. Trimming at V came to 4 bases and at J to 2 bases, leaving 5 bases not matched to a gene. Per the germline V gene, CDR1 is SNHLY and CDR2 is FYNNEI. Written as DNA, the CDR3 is TGTGCCAGCAGTGGAGGTAGCGGGACCACAGATACGCAGTATTTT. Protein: CASSGGSGTTDTQYF.

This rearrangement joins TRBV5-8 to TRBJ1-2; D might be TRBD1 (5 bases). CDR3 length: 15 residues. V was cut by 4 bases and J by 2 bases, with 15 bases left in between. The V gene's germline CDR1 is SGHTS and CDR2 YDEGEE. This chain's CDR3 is CASSLPDTSNYGYTF. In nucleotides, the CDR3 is TGTGCCAGCAGCCTGCCGGACACAAGCAACTATGGCTACACCTTC.

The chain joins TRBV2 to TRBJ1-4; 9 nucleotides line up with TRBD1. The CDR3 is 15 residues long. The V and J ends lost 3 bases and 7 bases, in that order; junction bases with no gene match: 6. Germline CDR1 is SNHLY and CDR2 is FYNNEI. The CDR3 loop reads CASSDAGQGGEKLFF. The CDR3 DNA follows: TGTGCCAGCAGTGACGCGGGACAGGGAGGTGAAAAACTGTTTTTT. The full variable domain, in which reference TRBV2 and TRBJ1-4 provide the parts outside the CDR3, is EPEVTQTPSHQVTQMGQEVILRCVPISNHLYFYWYRQILGQKVEFLVSFYNNEISEKSEIFDDQFSVERPDGSNFTLKIRSTKLEDSAMYFCASSDAGQGGEKLFFGSGTQLSVL.

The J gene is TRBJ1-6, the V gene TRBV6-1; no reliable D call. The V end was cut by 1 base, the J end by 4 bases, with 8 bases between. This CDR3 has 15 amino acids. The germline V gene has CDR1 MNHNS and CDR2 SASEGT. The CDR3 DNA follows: TGTGCCAGCAGTGAAGTTGGTCTTTATAATTCACCCCTCCACTTT. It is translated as CASSEVGLYNSPLHF.

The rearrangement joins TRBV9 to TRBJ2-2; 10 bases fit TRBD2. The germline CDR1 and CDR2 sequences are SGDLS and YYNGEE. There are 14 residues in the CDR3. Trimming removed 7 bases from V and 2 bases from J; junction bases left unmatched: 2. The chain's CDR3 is CASRTSGNTGELFF. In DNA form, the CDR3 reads TGTGCCAGCCGGACTAGCGGCAACACCGGGGAGCTGTTTTTT.

The CDR3 DNA reads as TGTGCCAGCAGAACGGGACAGGACACCGGGGAGCTGTTTTTT. Its protein product is CASRTGQDTGELFF. This chain joins TRBV28 and TRBJ2-2; TRBD1 matches at 8 bases. V dropped 6 bases and J dropped 3; count of bases not matched to a gene: 3. The CDR3 runs 14 residues. CDR1 MDHEN and CDR2 SYDVKM come from the germline V gene.

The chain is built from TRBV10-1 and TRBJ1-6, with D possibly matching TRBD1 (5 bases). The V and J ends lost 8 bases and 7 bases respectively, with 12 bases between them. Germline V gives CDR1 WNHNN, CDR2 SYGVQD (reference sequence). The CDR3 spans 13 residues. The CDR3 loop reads CASAAGYNSPLHF. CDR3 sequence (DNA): TGCGCCAGCGCGGCAGGGTACAATTCACCCCTCCACTTT.

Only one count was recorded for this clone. The CDR3 spells CASESFRGRNQPQHF. CDR3 bases: TGTGCCAGCGAGTCCTTCAGGGGGCGGAATCAGCCCCAGCATTTT. The chain employs TRBV19 and TRBJ1-5; 8 bases match TRBD1. The length of the CDR3 is 15 residues. Germline-derived CDR1 and CDR2 are LNHDA and SQIVND (reference sequence). V lost 9 bases and J lost 4; bases outside the gene matches: 11.

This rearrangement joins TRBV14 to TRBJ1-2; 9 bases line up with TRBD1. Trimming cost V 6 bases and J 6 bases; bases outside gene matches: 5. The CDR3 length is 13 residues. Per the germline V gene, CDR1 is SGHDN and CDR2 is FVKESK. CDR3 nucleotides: TGTGCCAGCAGACCCGGACAGGGGAATGGCTACACCTTC. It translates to CASRPGQGNGYTF.